The 30 T cell receptor beta chains listed next were all sequenced from one sample in a study of cytomegalovirus exposure and HLA in healthy donors. In the PCR, 60 Vbeta and 13 Jbeta primers were used. Only in-frame clones appear in the TCRdb table, and some are missing; sequencing was by immunoSEQ multiplex PCR. The sample carries around 97,000 clones, less than 10% recorded once. The specimen was PBMCs. Receptors were obtained from a man aged 45 to 65 in good health and CMV-seropositive.

This clone was seen a few times. This chain joins TRBV16 and TRBJ1-1, with TRBD1 matching over 10 bases. Germline values: CDR1 KGHSY, CDR2 FQNENV. V shed 0 bases, J shed 8 bases, and the junction held 6 bases outside the gene matches. The CDR3 sequence is 15 residues long. The CDR3 is CASSQSTPGQGEAFF. CDR3 nucleotide sequence: TGTGCCAGCAGCCAATCTACCCCGGGACAGGGGGAAGCTTTCTTT.

This chain connects TRBV28 to TRBJ2-7; tentative D call: TRBD1 (6 bases). Trimming cost V 7 bases and J 1 base, with 14 bases left between them. This CDR3 contains 14 residues. The germline gives CDR1 MDHEN, CDR2 SYDVKM. The chain's CDR3 is CASIPLRGSYEQYF. Here the CDR3 DNA reads TGTGCCAGCATCCCTCTCAGGGGTTCCTACGAGCAGTACTTC.

This clone was picked up many times. The rearrangement links TRBV19 to TRBJ1-1; D is ambiguous. Germline-derived CDR1 and CDR2 are LNHDA and SQIVND (reference sequence). Between the trimmed V and J ends, which lost 5 bases and 0 bases, there was a span of 10 bases. The CDR3 length is 14 residues. The CDR3 protein is CASSSTRLNTEAFF. DNA for the CDR3: TGTGCCAGTAGTTCCACCCGGTTGAACACTGAAGCTTTCTTT.

The table lists this clone with a few counts. V usage is TRBV11-2 and J usage is TRBJ2-7, with 13 nucleotides matching TRBD2. Germline V gene lookup returns CDR1 SGHAT and CDR2 FQNNGV. V shed 5 bases and J 0 bases; nucleotides not matched to a gene: 13. This CDR3 is 19 amino acids long. The CDR3 sequence is CASSDLRLAGGHLSYEQYF. Here the CDR3 DNA reads TGTGCCAGCAGCGACCTAAGACTAGCGGGAGGCCATCTCTCCTACGAGCAGTACTTC.

For this clone: The same CDR3 can be traced to other DNA sequences in this sample. The genes are TRBV7-2 and TRBJ2-3; 8 bases are a match to TRBD1. The CDR3 spans 15 residues. The J segment lost 1 base and the V segment lost 3 bases, leaving 3 bases of the junction unmatched. CDR1 SGHTA and CDR2 FQGNSA come from the germline V gene. The CDR3 DNA reads as TGTGCCAGCAGCTTGGACAGGGCGGGCACAGATACGCAGTATTTT. This translates into CASSLDRAGTDTQYF.

This clone was counted only a few times. The V gene is TRBV10-3, the J gene TRBJ2-7; 9 bases agree with TRBD1. The germline gives CDR1 ENHRY, CDR2 SYGVKD. The CDR3 length is 17 residues. V was clipped by 0 bases and J by 5 bases; unmatched bases: 11. The CDR3 DNA is TGTGCCATCAGTGAGTCGAAAGTTTGGGACAGGGTAGACGAGCAGTACTTC. Translating it yields CAISESKVWDRVDEQYF.

The genes are TRBV5-1 and TRBJ2-1; D gene ambiguous. This CDR3 is 15 amino acids long. Looked up from germline, CDR1 is SGHRS and CDR2 is YFSETQ. V was shortened by 1 base and J by 0 bases, with 8 bases between the two germline ends. DNA of the CDR3: TGCGCCAGCAGCTTGTATACAAGCTCCTACAATGAGCAGTTCTTC. Its translation is CASSLYTSSYNEQFF.

The CDR3 DNA is TGTGCCAGCAGCTTCAATAGGGGCACTGAAGCTTTCTTT. Translating it yields CASSFNRGTEAFF. J is TRBJ1-1 and V is TRBV7-2, with D possibly matching TRBD1 (5 bases). The CDR3 length is 13 residues. Per the germline V gene, CDR1 is SGHTA and CDR2 is FQGNSA. Trimming removed 3 bases at V and 4 bases at J, with 9 bases between.

This clone was counted a single time. The CDR3 spells CATSRDRWGVNYGYTF. The DNA for the CDR3 is TGTGCCACCAGCAGAGATCGGTGGGGGGTCAACTATGGCTACACCTTC. The gene calls are TRBV15 and TRBJ1-2; D possibly corresponds to TRBD1 (5 bases). This CDR3 has 16 residues. The V and J ends lost 0 bases and 2 bases respectively, with 13 bases between them. The germline CDR1 and CDR2 sequences are LNHNV and YYDKDF (reference sequence). The variable domain in full, with the rest retrieved from reference TRBV15 and TRBJ1-2, is DAMVIQNPRYQVTQFGKPVTLSCSQTLNHNVMYWYQQKSSQAPKLLFHYYDKDFNNEADTPDNFQSRRPNTSFCFLDIRSPGLGDTAMYLCATSRDRWGVNYGYTFGSGTRLTVV.

The V and J genes are TRBV7-2 and TRBJ2-7; 14 nucleotides align to TRBD2. This CDR3 spans 19 amino acids. The ends lost 5 bases at V and 0 bases at J; junction bases unmatched: 12. CDR1 and CDR2 from the germline V gene are SGHTA and FQGNSA. The CDR3 region is CASSTSTGTSGGSSYEQYF. The CDR3 coding sequence is TGTGCCAGCAGCACGAGCACCGGGACTAGCGGGGGTTCCTCCTACGAGCAGTACTTC.

This rearrangement joins TRBV6-5 to TRBJ1-6; D not resolved. CDR3 length equals 13 residues. The V and J ends lost 5 bases and 4 bases respectively, with 6 bases between them. Germline V CDR1 and CDR2: MNHEY, SVGAGI. CDR3 protein: CASSQAYNSPLHF. CDR3 DNA sequence: TGTGCCAGCAGTCAGGCGTATAATTCACCCCTCCACTTT.

This clone was observed a handful of times. This chain uses TRBV7-2 with TRBJ2-5, with TRBD1 matching over 9 bases. Germline CDR1 and CDR2: SGHTA and FQGNSA. This CDR3 is 14 amino acids long. The V and J ends lost 5 bases and 4 bases, in that order; junction bases with no gene match: 5. CDR3 loop: CASSADRGTETQYF. The CDR3 DNA follows: TGTGCCAGCAGCGCAGACAGGGGGACAGAGACCCAGTACTTC.

This clone was seen a few times. The rearrangement joins TRBV5-6 to TRBJ1-6, with a possible D match to TRBD1 (6 bases). Germline assignment: CDR1 SGHDT and CDR2 YYEEEE. Trimming left V 2 bases short and J 5 bases short, with 23 bases between. The CDR3 has 19 amino acids. This chain's CDR3 is CASSFRGFKRETNNSPLHF. DNA for the CDR3: TGTGCCAGCAGCTTCAGGGGTTTTAAGCGTGAGACTAATAATTCACCCCTCCACTTT.

Here the CDR3 reads CASSEVGTKVGQPQHF. In DNA, the CDR3 is TGTGCCAGCAGTGAAGTTGGGACAAAAGTAGGGCAGCCCCAGCATTTT. The rearrangement uses TRBV2 and TRBJ1-5; a possible D gene is TRBD1 (6 bases). CDR3 length: 16 amino acids. CDR1 and CDR2 (germline): SNHLY, FYNNEI. Trimming pared 1 base from V and 7 bases from J, leaving 17 bases between.

The rearrangement uses TRBV19 and TRBJ2-6; 7 nucleotides align to TRBD1. Germline CDR1 LNHDA, CDR2 SQIVND (reference sequence). This CDR3 comprises 15 residues. The ends lost 5 bases at V and 2 bases at J; junction bases unmatched: 3. CDR3 sequence: CASSGQEAGANVLTF. Here the CDR3 DNA reads TGTGCCAGTAGTGGACAGGAGGCTGGGGCCAACGTCCTGACTTTC.

This clone was counted only a few times. The chain links TRBV7-3 to TRBJ2-5; possibly TRBD1 for D (6 bases). Trimming removed 5 bases at V and 2 bases at J, with 9 bases between. Germline V gene data show CDR1 as SGHTA and CDR2 as FQGTGA. CDR3 length equals 13 residues. CDR3 nucleotide sequence: TGTGCCAGCAGCAGGGGGTTACAAGAGACCCAGTACTTC. It codes for CASSRGLQETQYF.

There are a few counts of this clone. Within the sample, other DNA sequences also encode this same CDR3. V is TRBV6-1 and J is TRBJ1-6; 7 nucleotides align to TRBD1. With V trimmed by 4 bases and J by 5 bases, 8 bases remained unmatched. CDR1 and CDR2 (germline): MNHNS, SASEGT. The CDR3 length is 16 residues. DNA of the CDR3: TGTGCCAGCAGTGCCCCGGGAGGGGGCCATAATTCACCCCTCCACTTT. This translates into CASSAPGGGHNSPLHF.

This clone was picked up a small number of times. Written as DNA, the CDR3 is TGTGCCAGCAGTTTAACCTGGACAGGGTACACTGAAGCTTTCTTT. This gives the protein CASSLTWTGYTEAFF. The rearrangement uses TRBV27 and TRBJ1-1; the match to TRBD1 covers 8 bases. The V gene's germline CDR1 is MNHEY and CDR2 SMNVEV (reference sequence). The CDR3 contains 15 residues. The junction had 5 bases not matched to a gene; V was cut back by 2 bases and J by 3 bases.

In this sample, this clone turned up a few times. The V gene is TRBV7-3, the J gene TRBJ2-3; D is perhaps TRBD2 (6 bases). The CDR3 totals 16 residues. Between the trimmed V and J ends, which lost 1 base and 0 bases, there was a span of 11 bases. CDR1 is SGHTA and CDR2 is FQGTGA in the germline V gene. The CDR3 loop reads CASSLIGGSSTDTQYF. Here the CDR3 DNA reads TGTGCCAGCAGCTTAATTGGGGGGTCCAGCACAGATACGCAGTATTTT.

This clone has more than one count but fewer than ten. The V gene is TRBV6-1, the J gene TRBJ1-1; the D gene is possibly TRBD1 (5 bases). This CDR3 comprises 15 residues. Trimming removed 2 bases at V and 5 bases at J, with 15 bases between. Germline-derived CDR1 and CDR2 are MNHNS and SASEGT. The CDR3 DNA follows: TGTGCCAGCAGTGAAACGGCCGGGGGGAAGACTGAAGCTTTCTTT. Its translation is CASSETAGGKTEAFF.

This chain uses TRBV27 with TRBJ1-3, with a possible D match to TRBD1 (5 bases). Trimming removed 6 bases from V and 4 bases from J, with 19 bases in between. The CDR3 spans 16 residues. Germline V lookup: CDR1 MNHEY, CDR2 SMNVEV (reference sequence). CDR3 bases: TGTGCCAGCAGCCTTCGTTCGGGGGGTTACGGAAACACCATATATTTT. It translates to CASSLRSGGYGNTIYF.

In its sample, this clone was seen a few times. The chain combines TRBV30 with TRBJ1-2, with D possibly TRBD1 on 6 matching bases. Trimming removed 4 bases at V and 6 bases at J, with 18 bases between. CDR3 size: 14 residues. Per the germline V gene, CDR1 is GTSNPN and CDR2 is SVGIG (reference sequence). The CDR3 DNA is TGTGCCTGGACCGCCGCCGGCAGGGGAGATGGCTACACCTTC. Its protein product is CAWTAAGRGDGYTF.

This clone was observed many times. The chain has TRBV28 and TRBJ2-1, with TRBD2 matching 7 bases. This CDR3 region has 11 residues. V was pared by 3 bases and J by 14 bases, with 4 bases of the junction left unmatched. Per the germline V gene, CDR1 is MDHEN and CDR2 is SYDVKM. The CDR3 coding sequence is TGTGCCAGCAGTTTGAGCGGGACGAAGTTCTTC. Protein sequence: CASSLSGTKFF.

This clone was counted between two and nine times. V usage is TRBV30 and J usage is TRBJ2-1; 10 positions match TRBD2. This CDR3 spans 13 amino acids. Germline loops: CDR1 GTSNPN, CDR2 SVGIG (reference sequence). J gave up 13 bases and V 0 bases, and 6 bases lay outside the gene matches. The DNA of the CDR3 is TGTGCCTGGAGTGTAACTAGCGGGACCCCCCAGTTCTTC. Its translation: CAWSVTSGTPQFF.

This clone occurred a few times. The rearrangement links TRBV5-1 to TRBJ2-3, with TRBD2 matching 12 bases. Per the germline V gene, CDR1 is SGHRS and CDR2 is YFSETQ. Trimming removed 3 bases from V and 0 bases from J; junction bases left unmatched: 14. CDR3 length: 20 amino acids. CDR3 amino acids: CASSYGRGLAGPASTDTQYF. CDR3 bases: TGCGCCAGCAGCTATGGCCGGGGACTAGCGGGTCCCGCTAGCACAGATACGCAGTATTTT.

This clone was observed a handful of times. The chain uses TRBV27 and TRBJ1-3; D is unclear. With 0 bases removed from V and 4 bases from J, the gap between germline ends came to 10 bases. The CDR3 runs 15 residues. Germline assignment: CDR1 MNHEY and CDR2 SMNVEV (reference sequence). CDR3 sequence reads: CASSLSPGGGNTIYF. CDR3 sequence (DNA): TGTGCCAGCAGTTTATCCCCGGGAGGAGGAAACACCATATATTTT.

This chain joins TRBV11-2 and TRBJ2-7; 9 nucleotides agree with TRBD1. Trimming at V came to 5 bases and at J to 2 bases, leaving 4 bases not matched to a gene. The CDR3 contains 14 residues. In germline, CDR1 is SGHAT, CDR2 FQNNGV. The CDR3 spells CASSDRQGAYEQYF. In DNA, the CDR3 is TGTGCCAGCAGCGACCGACAGGGGGCCTACGAGCAGTACTTC.

This clone was recorded a few times. The chain joins TRBV28 to TRBJ1-2, with a weak D call TRBD1 (6 bases). Germline V gene data show CDR1 as MDHEN and CDR2 as SYDVKM. This CDR3 has 14 residues. Trimming left V 2 bases short and J 0 bases short, with 7 bases between. This chain's CDR3 is CASSLRTANYGYTF. CDR3 sequence (DNA): TGTGCCAGCAGTTTACGGACAGCTAACTATGGCTACACCTTC.

The rearrangement links TRBV5-1 to TRBJ2-2, with 9 nucleotides matching TRBD2. Looked up from germline, CDR1 is SGHRS and CDR2 is YFSETQ. This CDR3 spans 14 amino acids. V dropped 4 bases and J dropped 5; count of bases not matched to a gene: 3. This CDR3 reads CASSDGLATGELFF. The CDR3 nucleotides read TGCGCCAGCAGCGACGGACTAGCGACCGGGGAGCTGTTTTTT.

This clone was picked up a small number of times. The chain couples TRBV4-1 to TRBJ2-7; 7 bases are shared with TRBD1. V dropped 4 bases and J dropped 3; count of bases not matched to a gene: 9. CDR1 and CDR2 from the germline V gene are MGHRA and YSYEKL. The CDR3 loop spans 15 amino acids. As DNA, the CDR3 is TGCGCCAGCAGCCCCCAAGAGGGGGCCAACTACGAGCAGTACTTC. Translation gives CASSPQEGANYEQYF.